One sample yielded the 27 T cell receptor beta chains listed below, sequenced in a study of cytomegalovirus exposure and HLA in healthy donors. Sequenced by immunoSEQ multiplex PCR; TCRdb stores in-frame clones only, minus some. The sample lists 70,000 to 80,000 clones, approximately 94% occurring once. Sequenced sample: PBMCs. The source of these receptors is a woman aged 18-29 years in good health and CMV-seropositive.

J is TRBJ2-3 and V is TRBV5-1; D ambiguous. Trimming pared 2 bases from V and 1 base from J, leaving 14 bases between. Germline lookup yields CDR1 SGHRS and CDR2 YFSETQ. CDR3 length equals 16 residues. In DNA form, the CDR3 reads TGCGCCAGCAGCTTAGGCGTAGCCTACGGCACAGATACGCAGTATTTT. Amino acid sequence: CASSLGVAYGTDTQYF.

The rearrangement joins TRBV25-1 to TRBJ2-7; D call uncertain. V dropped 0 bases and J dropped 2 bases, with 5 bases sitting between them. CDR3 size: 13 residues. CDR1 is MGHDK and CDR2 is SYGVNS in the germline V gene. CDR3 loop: CASSEYPAYEQYF. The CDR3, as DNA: TGTGCCAGCAGTGAATATCCCGCCTACGAGCAGTACTTC.

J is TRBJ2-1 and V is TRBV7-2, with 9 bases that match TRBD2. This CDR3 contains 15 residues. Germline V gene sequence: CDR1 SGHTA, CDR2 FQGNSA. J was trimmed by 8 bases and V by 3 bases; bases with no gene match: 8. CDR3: CASSLSGTSNDEQFF. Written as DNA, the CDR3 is TGTGCCAGCAGCTTGTCCGGGACTAGCAACGATGAGCAGTTCTTC. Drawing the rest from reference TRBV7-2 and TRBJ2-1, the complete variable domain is GAGVSQSPSNKVTEKGKDVELRCDPISGHTALYWYRQSLGQGLEFLIYFQGNSAPDKSGLPSDRFSAERTGGSVSTLTIQRTQQEDSAVYLCASSLSGTSNDEQFFGPGTRLTVL.

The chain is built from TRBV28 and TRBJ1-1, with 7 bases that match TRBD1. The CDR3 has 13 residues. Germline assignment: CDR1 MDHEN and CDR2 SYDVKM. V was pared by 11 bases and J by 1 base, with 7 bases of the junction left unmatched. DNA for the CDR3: TGTGCCGAATCCGGGACAGAGAACACTGAAGCTTTCTTT. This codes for CAESGTENTEAFF.

CDR3 sequence: CASSLSPVLNTEAFF. The CDR3, as DNA: TGCGCCAGCAGCTTGAGCCCGGTATTGAACACTGAAGCTTTCTTT. V gene TRBV5-1 combines with J gene TRBJ1-1, with D uncertain. In germline, CDR1 is SGHRS, CDR2 YFSETQ. V gave up 1 base and J gave up 0 bases, with 10 bases separating them. This CDR3 region has 15 residues.

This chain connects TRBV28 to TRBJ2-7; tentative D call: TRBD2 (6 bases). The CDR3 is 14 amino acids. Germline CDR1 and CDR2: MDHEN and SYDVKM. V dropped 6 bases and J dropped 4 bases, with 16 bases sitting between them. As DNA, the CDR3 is TGTGCCAGCAGGCCCGGGGGTTTAGGTTACGAGCAGTACTTC. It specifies CASRPGGLGYEQYF.

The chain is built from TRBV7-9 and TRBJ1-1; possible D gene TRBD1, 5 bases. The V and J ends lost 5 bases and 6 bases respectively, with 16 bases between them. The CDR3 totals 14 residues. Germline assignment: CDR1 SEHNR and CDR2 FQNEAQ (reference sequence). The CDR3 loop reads CASSRGLGEAEAFF. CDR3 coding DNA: TGTGCCAGCAGCCGGGGACTTGGGGAGGCTGAAGCTTTCTTT.

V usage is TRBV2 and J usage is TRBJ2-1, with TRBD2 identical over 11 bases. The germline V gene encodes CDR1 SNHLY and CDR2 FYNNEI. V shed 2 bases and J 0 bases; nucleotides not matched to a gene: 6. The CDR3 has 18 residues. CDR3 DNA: TGTGCCAGCAGTGAACGGGCTAGCGGGAGGAGCTCCTACAATGAGCAGTTCTTC. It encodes CASSERASGRSSYNEQFF.

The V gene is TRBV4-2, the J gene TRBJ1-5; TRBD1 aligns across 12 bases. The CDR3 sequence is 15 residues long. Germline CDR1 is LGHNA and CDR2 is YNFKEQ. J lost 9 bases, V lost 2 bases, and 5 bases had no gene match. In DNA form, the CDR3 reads TGTGCCAGCAGCCAACCGGGACAGGGGGCATTGCCCCAGCATTTT. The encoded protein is CASSQPGQGALPQHF.

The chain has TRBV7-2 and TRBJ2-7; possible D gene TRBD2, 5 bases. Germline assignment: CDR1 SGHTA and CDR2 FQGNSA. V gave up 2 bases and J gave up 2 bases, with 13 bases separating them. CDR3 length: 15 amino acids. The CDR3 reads CASSLSGISTYEQYF. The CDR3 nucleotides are TGTGCCAGCAGCTTATCCGGGATTTCAACCTACGAGCAGTACTTC.

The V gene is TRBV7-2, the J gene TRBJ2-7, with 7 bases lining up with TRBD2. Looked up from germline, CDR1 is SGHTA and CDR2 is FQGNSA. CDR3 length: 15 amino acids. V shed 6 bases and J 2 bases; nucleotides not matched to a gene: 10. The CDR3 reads CASRPTSATAYEQYF. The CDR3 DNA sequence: TGTGCCAGCAGACCTACTAGCGCGACCGCCTACGAGCAGTACTTC.

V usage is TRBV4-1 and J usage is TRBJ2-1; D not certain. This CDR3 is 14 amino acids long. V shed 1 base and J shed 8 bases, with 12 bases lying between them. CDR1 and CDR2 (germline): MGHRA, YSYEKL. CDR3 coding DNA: TGCGCCAGCAGCCAAGGTCCTATTTCTCATGAGCAGTTCTTC. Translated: CASSQGPISHEQFF.

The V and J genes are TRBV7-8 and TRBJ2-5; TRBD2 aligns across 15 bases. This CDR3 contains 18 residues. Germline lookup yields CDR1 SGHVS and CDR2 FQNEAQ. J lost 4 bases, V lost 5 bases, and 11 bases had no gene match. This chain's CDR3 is CASSPRTSGRARAETQYF. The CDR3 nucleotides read TGTGCCAGCAGCCCCCGGACTAGCGGGAGGGCCCGAGCAGAGACCCAGTACTTC.

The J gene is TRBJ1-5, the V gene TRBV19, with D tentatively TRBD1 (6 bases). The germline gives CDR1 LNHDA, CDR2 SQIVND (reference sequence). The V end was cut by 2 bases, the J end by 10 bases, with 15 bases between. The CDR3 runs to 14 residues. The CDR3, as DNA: TGTGCCAGTAGTATAAGGGACACTGCTCGACCCCAGCATTTT. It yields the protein CASSIRDTARPQHF.

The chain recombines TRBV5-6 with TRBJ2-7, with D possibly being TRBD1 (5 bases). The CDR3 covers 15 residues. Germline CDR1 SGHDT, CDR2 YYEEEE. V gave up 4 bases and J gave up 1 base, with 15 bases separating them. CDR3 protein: CASSRGLTESYEQYF. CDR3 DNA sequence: TGTGCCAGCAGCAGGGGCTTGACTGAATCCTACGAGCAGTACTTC.

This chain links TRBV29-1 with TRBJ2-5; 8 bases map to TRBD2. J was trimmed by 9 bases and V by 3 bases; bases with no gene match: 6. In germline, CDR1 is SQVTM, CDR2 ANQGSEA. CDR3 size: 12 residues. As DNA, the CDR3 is TGCAGCGTTGACCTTCCGGGGGGGGCCCAGTACTTC. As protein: CSVDLPGGAQYF.

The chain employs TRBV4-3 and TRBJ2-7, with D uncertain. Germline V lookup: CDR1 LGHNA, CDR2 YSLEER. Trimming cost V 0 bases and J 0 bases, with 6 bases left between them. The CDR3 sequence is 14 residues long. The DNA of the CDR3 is TGCGCCAGCAGCCAAGATGCGGCCTCCTACGAGCAGTACTTC. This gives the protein CASSQDAASYEQYF.

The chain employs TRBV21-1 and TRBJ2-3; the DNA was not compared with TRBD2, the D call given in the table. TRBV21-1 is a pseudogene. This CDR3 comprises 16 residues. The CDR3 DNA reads TGTGCCAGCAGACTAGCGGGAGGGAGCCGCACAGATACGCAGTATTTT. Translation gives CASRLAGGSRTDTQYF.

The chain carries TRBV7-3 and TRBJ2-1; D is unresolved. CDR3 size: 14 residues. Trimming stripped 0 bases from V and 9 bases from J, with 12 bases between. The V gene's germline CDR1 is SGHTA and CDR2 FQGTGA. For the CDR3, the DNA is TGTGCCAGCAGCTTAACGCCCTCCTCCGGTGAGCAGTTCTTC. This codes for CASSLTPSSGEQFF.

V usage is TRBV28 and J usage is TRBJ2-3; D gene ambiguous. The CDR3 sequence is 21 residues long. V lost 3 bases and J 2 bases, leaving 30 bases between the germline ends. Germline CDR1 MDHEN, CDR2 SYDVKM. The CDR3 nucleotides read TGTGCCAGCAGTTTTCCCAGACTCTCCCCCGGCCCACAAAAAGACACAGATACGCAGTATTTT. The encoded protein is CASSFPRLSPGPQKDTDTQYF.

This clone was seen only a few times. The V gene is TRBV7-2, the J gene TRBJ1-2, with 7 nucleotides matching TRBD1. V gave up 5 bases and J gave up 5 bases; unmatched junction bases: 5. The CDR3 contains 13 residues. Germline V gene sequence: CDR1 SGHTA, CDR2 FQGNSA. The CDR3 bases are TGTGCCAGCAGCGTCGACAGGGTTTATGGCTACACCTTC. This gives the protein CASSVDRVYGYTF.

CDR3 loop: CASSKRLYRLAGSSGDTQYF. CDR3 bases: TGTGCCAGCAGCAAAAGACTCTACCGACTAGCGGGGAGTTCAGGGGATACGCAGTATTTT. The gene calls are TRBV2 and TRBJ2-3, with 11 positions matching TRBD2. V shed 6 bases, J shed 6 bases, and the junction held 23 bases outside the gene matches. Per germline, CDR1 SNHLY and CDR2 FYNNEI. The CDR3 runs to 20 residues.

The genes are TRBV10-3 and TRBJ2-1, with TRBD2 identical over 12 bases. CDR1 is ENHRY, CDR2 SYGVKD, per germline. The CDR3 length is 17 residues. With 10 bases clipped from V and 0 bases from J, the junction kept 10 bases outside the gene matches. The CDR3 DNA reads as TGTGCCACCTACGGGGGACTAGCGGGCTACTCCTACAATGAGCAGTTCTTC. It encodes CATYGGLAGYSYNEQFF.

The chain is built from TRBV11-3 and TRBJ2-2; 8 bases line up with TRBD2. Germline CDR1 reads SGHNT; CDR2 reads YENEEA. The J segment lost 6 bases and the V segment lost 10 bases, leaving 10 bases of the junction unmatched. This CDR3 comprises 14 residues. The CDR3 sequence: CATSPGGPSGELFF. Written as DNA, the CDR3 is TGTGCCACGTCCCCGGGGGGGCCCTCCGGGGAGCTGTTTTTT.

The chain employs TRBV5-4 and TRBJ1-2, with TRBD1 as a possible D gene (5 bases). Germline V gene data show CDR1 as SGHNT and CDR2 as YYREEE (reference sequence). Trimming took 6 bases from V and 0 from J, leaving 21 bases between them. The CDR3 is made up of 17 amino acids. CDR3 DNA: TGTGCCAGCACCCTAGGGGCGGCCAGTCCAGCTAACTATGGCTACACCTTC. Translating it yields CASTLGAASPANYGYTF.

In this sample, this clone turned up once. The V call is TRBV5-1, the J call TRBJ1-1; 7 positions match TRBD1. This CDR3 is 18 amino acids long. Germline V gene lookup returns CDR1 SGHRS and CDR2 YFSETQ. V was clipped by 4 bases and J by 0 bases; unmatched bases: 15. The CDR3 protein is CASSTPGQPSMMNTEAFF. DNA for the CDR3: TGCGCCAGCAGCACCCCGGGACAGCCTTCGATGATGAACACTGAAGCTTTCTTT.

The CDR3 loop is CASSPWVGETDTQYF. CDR3 sequence (DNA): TGTGCCAGCAGCCCTTGGGTGGGAGAAACAGATACGCAGTATTTT. This sequence joins TRBV14 and TRBJ2-3; D is possibly TRBD2 (5 bases). The germline V gene has CDR1 SGHDN and CDR2 FVKESK. The CDR3 totals 15 residues. V lost 4 bases and J lost 3, with 14 bases in between.